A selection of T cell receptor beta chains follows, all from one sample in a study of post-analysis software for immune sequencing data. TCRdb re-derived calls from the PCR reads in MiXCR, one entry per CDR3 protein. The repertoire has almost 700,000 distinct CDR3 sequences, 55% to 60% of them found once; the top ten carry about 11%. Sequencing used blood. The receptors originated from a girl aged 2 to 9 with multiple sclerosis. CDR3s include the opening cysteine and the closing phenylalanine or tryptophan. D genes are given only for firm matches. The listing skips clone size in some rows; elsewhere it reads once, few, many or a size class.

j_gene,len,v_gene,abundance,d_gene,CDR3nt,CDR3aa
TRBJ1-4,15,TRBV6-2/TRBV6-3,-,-,TGTGCCAGCTTTTTCTCCAGGGGTCAAAATGAAAAACTGTTTTTT,CASFFSRGQNEKLFF
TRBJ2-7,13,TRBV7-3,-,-,TGTGCCAGCAGCACCGGGGGCGCAGGCGAGCAGTACTTC,CASSTGGAGEQYF
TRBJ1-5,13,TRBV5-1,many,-,TGTGCCAGCAGCCTCCAGGGCAATCAGCCCCAGCATTTT,CASSLQGNQPQHF
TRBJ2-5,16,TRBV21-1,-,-,TGTGCCAGCATATCCCCATCGGCTTGGACCCAAGAGACCCAGTACTTC,CASISPSAWTQETQYF
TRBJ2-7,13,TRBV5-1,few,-,TGCGCCAGCAGTCGGACGGAGGAATACGAGCAGTACTTC,CASSRTEEYEQYF
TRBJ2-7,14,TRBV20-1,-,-,TGCAGTGCTAGAGCTACGGGAATCTGGTATGAGCAGTACTTC,CSARATGIWYEQYF
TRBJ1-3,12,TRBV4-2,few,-,TGTGCCAGCAGGGACTCTGGAAACACCATATATTTT,CASRDSGNTIYF
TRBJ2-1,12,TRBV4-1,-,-,TGTGCCAGCAGCCATGTCCGGAGTGAGCAGTTCTTC,CASSHVRSEQFF
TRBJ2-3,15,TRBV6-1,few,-,TGTGCCAGCAGTGGATGGCGGGGTTCCACAGATACGCAGTATTTT,CASSGWRGSTDTQYF
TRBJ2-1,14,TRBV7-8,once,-,TGTGCCAGCAGCTTAGGGGGGTTCAATAGTGAGCAGTTCTTC,CASSLGGFNSEQFF
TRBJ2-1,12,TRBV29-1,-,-,TGCAGCACAATTCCTCCCTACAATGAGCAGTTCTTC,CSTIPPYNEQFF
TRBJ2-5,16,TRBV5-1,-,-,TGCGCCAGCAGCTTGGAACAGGGTTTTAGTCTGGAGACCCAGTACTTC,CASSLEQGFSLETQYF
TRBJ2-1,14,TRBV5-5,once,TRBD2,TGTGCCAGCAGCTCCGGGACTAGTCCGAATGAGCAGTTCTTC,CASSSGTSPNEQFF
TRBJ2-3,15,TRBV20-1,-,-,TGCAGTGCTAGGGCCGCGGGTAGCAGGCCAGATACGCAGTATTTT,CSARAAGSRPDTQYF
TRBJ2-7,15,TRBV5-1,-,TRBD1,TGCGCCAGCAGCTTGTCTAAGGGGGCACCGGGCGAGCAGTACTTC,CASSLSKGAPGEQYF
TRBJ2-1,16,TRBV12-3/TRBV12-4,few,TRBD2,TGTGCCAGCAGCGCCCTAGCGGGCCTCTCCTACAATGAGCAGTTCTTC,CASSALAGLSYNEQFF
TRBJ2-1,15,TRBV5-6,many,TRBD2,TGTGCCAGCAGCTTGACGGGGGGGACCTACAATGAGCAGTTCTTC,CASSLTGGTYNEQFF
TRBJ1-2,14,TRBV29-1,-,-,TGCAGCGTTGACCCTCGCCAGGGTGGGTATGGCTACACCTTC,CSVDPRQGGYGYTF
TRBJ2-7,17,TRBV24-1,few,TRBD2,TGTGCCACCAGTTCGCGGGGGGCAGGGGCAACAGCCTACGAGCAGTACTTC,CATSSRGAGATAYEQYF
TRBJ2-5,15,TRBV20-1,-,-,TGCAGTGCTAGTGATCCCGGGACAAAGTTCGAGACCCAGTACTTC,CSASDPGTKFETQYF
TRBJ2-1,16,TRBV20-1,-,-,TGCAGTGCTAGCATAACCGGGTCAAGCTCCTACAATGAGCAGTTCTTC,CSASITGSSSYNEQFF
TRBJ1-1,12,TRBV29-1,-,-,TGCAGCTCCGGACTGATGAACACTGAAGCTTTCTTT,CSSGLMNTEAFF
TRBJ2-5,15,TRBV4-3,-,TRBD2,TGCGCCAGCAGCCAACAAGCGGGGGAGATGGAGACCCAGTACTTC,CASSQQAGEMETQYF
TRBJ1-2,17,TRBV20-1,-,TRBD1,TGCAGTGCTAGAGTCCGCATACTAACCCAGGGGGGGTATGGCTACACCTTC,CSARVRILTQGGYGYTF
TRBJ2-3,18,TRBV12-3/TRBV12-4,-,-,TGTGCCAGCAGTCCTCCTCTCGGCAATCCCACACACACAGATACGCAGTATTTT,CASSPPLGNPTHTDTQYF
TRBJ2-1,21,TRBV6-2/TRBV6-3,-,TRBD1,TGTGCCAGCAGTTACTTACCACCAACAAGTCAGGGGGCTAACATTTACAATGAGCAGTTCTTC,CASSYLPPTSQGANIYNEQFF
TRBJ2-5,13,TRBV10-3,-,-,TGTGCCATCGCGGAGAGGACAGAAGAGACCCAGTACTTC,CAIAERTEETQYF
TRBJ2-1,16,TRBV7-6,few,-,TGTGCCAGCAGCTTAAGTTCGAGAATTCGAGAGAATGAGCAGTTCTTC,CASSLSSRIRENEQFF
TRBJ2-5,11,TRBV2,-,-,TGTGTCAGCAGGAACCAAGAGACCCAGTACTTC,CVSRNQETQYF
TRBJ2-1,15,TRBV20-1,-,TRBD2,TGCAGTGCTCCGCGGACTAGCGGGAGGATCTATGAGCAGTTCTTC,CSAPRTSGRIYEQFF
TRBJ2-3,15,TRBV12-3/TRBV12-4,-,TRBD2,TGTGCCAGCAGGACGACTAGCGGGGTTGTAGATACGCAGTATTTT,CASRTTSGVVDTQYF
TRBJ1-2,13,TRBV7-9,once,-,TGTGCCAGCAGCTCGGAGAGGAACTATGGCTACACCTTC,CASSSERNYGYTF
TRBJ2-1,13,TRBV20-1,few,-,TGCAGTGCTAGAGAGTGGCTAGCTGGTGAGCAGTTCTTC,CSAREWLAGEQFF
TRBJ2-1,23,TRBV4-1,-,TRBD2,TGCGCCAGCAGCCAAGATCGAACCCCCATGAGACTAGCGGGAGCCCCTCGATCCAATGAGCAGTTCTTC,CASSQDRTPMRLAGAPRSNEQFF
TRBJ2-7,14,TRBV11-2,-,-,TGTGCCAGCAGCAAACCCGGGACTTCCTACGAGCAGTACTTC,CASSKPGTSYEQYF
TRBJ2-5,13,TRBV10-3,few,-,TGTGCCATCAGTGAGTCTCGAGTAGAGACCCAGTACTTC,CAISESRVETQYF